A selection of T cell receptor beta chains follows, all from one sample in a study of T-cell reconstitution after alpha-beta-depleted transplantation in children. Each CDR3 protein is one row after TCRdb ran MiXCR on the PCR reads. The sample holds 200,000 to 300,000 distinct CDR3 sequences; about 23% are singletons and the top ten take about 2.8%. Sequenced here: PBMCs, sampled before TCRalphabeta/CD19-depleted stem cell transplant. These receptors were obtained from a girl aged 2 to 9 with Fanconi anemia, due to receive a stem cell transplant. CDR3s include the opening cysteine and the closing phenylalanine or tryptophan. The order of the fields is V gene, CDR3 length, clone size, D gene, J gene, CDR3 DNA, CDR3 protein. D genes are given only for firm matches. The size entry is marked missing in some rows and otherwise reads once, few, many or a size class.

V gene: TRBV10-3; CDR3 length: 11; clone size: -; D gene: -; J gene: TRBJ2-7; CDR3 DNA: TGTGCCATCAGCACTAATCAAGAGCAGTACTTC; CDR3 protein: CAISTNQEQYF
V gene: TRBV29-1; CDR3 length: 15; clone size: many; D gene: -; J gene: TRBJ2-3; CDR3 DNA: TGCAGCGTCACCGGGACGTCCGGTGTTCGGGGTACGCAGTATTTT; CDR3 protein: CSVTGTSGVRGTQYF
V gene: TRBV20-1; CDR3 length: 18; clone size: many; D gene: -; J gene: TRBJ1-5; CDR3 DNA: TGCAGTGCTAGATTTGAACAGGGCCCGGGGTCCAGCAATCAGCCCCAGCATTTT; CDR3 protein: CSARFEQGPGSSNQPQHF
V gene: TRBV29-1; CDR3 length: 12; clone size: many; D gene: -; J gene: TRBJ2-7; CDR3 DNA: TGCAGCGTTGGGGGTTCGGCCTACGAGCAGTACTTC; CDR3 protein: CSVGGSAYEQYF
V gene: TRBV20-1; CDR3 length: 12; clone size: -; D gene: -; J gene: TRBJ2-5; CDR3 DNA: TGCAGTGCTAGAGAACAGCGGGAGACCCAGTACTTC; CDR3 protein: CSAREQRETQYF
V gene: TRBV7-9; CDR3 length: 15; clone size: many; D gene: TRBD2; J gene: TRBJ2-7; CDR3 DNA: TGTGCCAGCAGCCAGAGCGGGGGGCCGACCTACGAGCAGTACTTC; CDR3 protein: CASSQSGGPTYEQYF
V gene: TRBV7-9; CDR3 length: 15; clone size: few; D gene: TRBD1; J gene: TRBJ2-7; CDR3 DNA: TGTGCCAGCAGCTACTATCCGGGACAGGGCTACGAGCAGTACTTC; CDR3 protein: CASSYYPGQGYEQYF
V gene: TRBV20-1; CDR3 length: 16; clone size: many; D gene: TRBD2; J gene: TRBJ2-3; CDR3 DNA: TGCAGTGCTAGAGCGCCAGCGGGAGGGGCAACAGATACGCAGTATTTT; CDR3 protein: CSARAPAGGATDTQYF
V gene: TRBV5-6; CDR3 length: 14; clone size: many; D gene: TRBD2; J gene: TRBJ2-7; CDR3 DNA: TGTGCCAGCAGCAAGACTAGCGGGATTGTCGAGCAGTACTTC; CDR3 protein: CASSKTSGIVEQYF
V gene: TRBV29-1; CDR3 length: 15; clone size: -; D gene: -; J gene: TRBJ2-3; CDR3 DNA: TGCAGCGTTGAAAAAGTCGGGAGTTCCACAGATACGCAGTATTTT; CDR3 protein: CSVEKVGSSTDTQYF
V gene: TRBV2; CDR3 length: 12; clone size: many; D gene: -; J gene: TRBJ2-1; CDR3 DNA: TGTGCCAGCAGTGAAGGAAGGAATGAGCAGTTCTTC; CDR3 protein: CASSEGRNEQFF
V gene: TRBV7-2; CDR3 length: 14; clone size: many; D gene: TRBD2; J gene: TRBJ2-1; CDR3 DNA: TGTGCCAGCAGCTTAAGGCTAGCGGGGATTGAGCAGTTCTTC; CDR3 protein: CASSLRLAGIEQFF
V gene: TRBV6-2/TRBV6-3; CDR3 length: 14; clone size: few; D gene: TRBD2; J gene: TRBJ2-1; CDR3 DNA: TGTGCCAGCAGCCGGGGACTACCTTTCAATGAGCAGTTCTTC; CDR3 protein: CASSRGLPFNEQFF
V gene: TRBV5-1; CDR3 length: 16; clone size: few; D gene: -; J gene: TRBJ2-3; CDR3 DNA: TGCGCCAGCAGCCCCGCGTTAAGTACGTACACAGATACGCAGTATTTT; CDR3 protein: CASSPALSTYTDTQYF
V gene: TRBV7-2; CDR3 length: 14; clone size: -; D gene: -; J gene: TRBJ2-5; CDR3 DNA: TGTGCCAGCAGCCAAAATAGGGGAGGTGAGACCCAGTACTTC; CDR3 protein: CASSQNRGGETQYF
V gene: TRBV29-1; CDR3 length: 12; clone size: few; D gene: -; J gene: TRBJ2-7; CDR3 DNA: TGCAGCGTTGACCGGGGTCCCTACGAGCAGTACTTC; CDR3 protein: CSVDRGPYEQYF
V gene: TRBV20-1; CDR3 length: 15; clone size: -; D gene: -; J gene: TRBJ2-5; CDR3 DNA: TGCAGTGCGGGGGAGGACAGGTTGTCTCGTGAGACCCAGTACTTC; CDR3 protein: CSAGEDRLSRETQYF
V gene: TRBV20-1; CDR3 length: 12; clone size: -; D gene: -; J gene: TRBJ2-7; CDR3 DNA: TGCAGTGCTACCTCCTATACCTACGAGCAGTACTTC; CDR3 protein: CSATSYTYEQYF
V gene: TRBV29-1; CDR3 length: 16; clone size: -; D gene: TRBD1; J gene: TRBJ1-2; CDR3 DNA: TGCAGCGTTGAAGGAGCTAGGACAGGCAATAACTATGGCTACACCTTC; CDR3 protein: CSVEGARTGNNYGYTF
V gene: TRBV29-1; CDR3 length: 13; clone size: -; D gene: -; J gene: TRBJ1-2; CDR3 DNA: TGCAGCGTTGTTTCTACCCGTGGGTATGGCTACACCTTC; CDR3 protein: CSVVSTRGYGYTF
V gene: TRBV11-2; CDR3 length: 12; clone size: few; D gene: -; J gene: TRBJ2-1; CDR3 DNA: TGTGCCAGCAGCCAAAACTACAATGAGCAGTTCTTC; CDR3 protein: CASSQNYNEQFF
V gene: TRBV29-1; CDR3 length: 13; clone size: many; D gene: -; J gene: TRBJ2-4; CDR3 DNA: TGCAGCGTCATGTCCCTAGCCAAAAACATTCAGTACTTC; CDR3 protein: CSVMSLAKNIQYF
V gene: TRBV29-1; CDR3 length: 12; clone size: many; D gene: -; J gene: TRBJ1-2; CDR3 DNA: TGCAGCGTATTGACAGCTTCTTATGGCTACACCTTC; CDR3 protein: CSVLTASYGYTF
V gene: TRBV12-3/TRBV12-4; CDR3 length: 14; clone size: many; D gene: -; J gene: TRBJ2-7; CDR3 DNA: TGTGCCAGCAATTCACAGGAAATTTCCTACGAGCAGTACTTC; CDR3 protein: CASNSQEISYEQYF
V gene: TRBV18; CDR3 length: 11; clone size: -; D gene: -; J gene: TRBJ2-1; CDR3 DNA: TGTGCCAGCTCACCAAGGGCACAGCAGTTCTTC; CDR3 protein: CASSPRAQQFF
V gene: TRBV20-1; CDR3 length: 15; clone size: -; D gene: -; J gene: TRBJ1-1; CDR3 DNA: TGCAGTGCTAGAGGGTGGCTTTTCCCTAACACTGAAGCTTTCTTT; CDR3 protein: CSARGWLFPNTEAFF
V gene: TRBV20-1; CDR3 length: 13; clone size: many; D gene: -; J gene: TRBJ2-3; CDR3 DNA: TGCAGTGCCCTAGACTCTAGCACAGATACGCAGTATTTT; CDR3 protein: CSALDSSTDTQYF
V gene: TRBV20-1; CDR3 length: 12; clone size: many; D gene: -; J gene: TRBJ1-1; CDR3 DNA: TGCAGTGCTAGCCGGGGGAACACTGAAGCTTTCTTT; CDR3 protein: CSASRGNTEAFF
V gene: TRBV7-3; CDR3 length: 15; clone size: many; D gene: TRBD2; J gene: TRBJ2-3; CDR3 DNA: TGTGCCAGCAGCTATCTGGGAGGGCCCACAGATACGCAGTATTTT; CDR3 protein: CASSYLGGPTDTQYF
V gene: TRBV20-1; CDR3 length: 14; clone size: few; D gene: TRBD2; J gene: TRBJ2-7; CDR3 DNA: TGCAGTGCTAGTGGACTAGCGGGAGGCTACGAGCAGTACTTC; CDR3 protein: CSASGLAGGYEQYF
V gene: TRBV7-3; CDR3 length: 15; clone size: -; D gene: TRBD2; J gene: TRBJ2-1; CDR3 DNA: TGTGCCAGCAGCTATAGCGGGGGCCTCTACAATGAGCAGTTCTTC; CDR3 protein: CASSYSGGLYNEQFF
V gene: TRBV6-5; CDR3 length: 12; clone size: few; D gene: -; J gene: TRBJ1-2; CDR3 DNA: TGTGCCAGCAGTTACGGGAACTATGGCTACACCTTC; CDR3 protein: CASSYGNYGYTF
V gene: TRBV18; CDR3 length: 15; clone size: many; D gene: -; J gene: TRBJ2-2; CDR3 DNA: TGTGCCAGCTCACCAGCGGGGCTTCAGGCCGGGGAGCTGTTTTTT; CDR3 protein: CASSPAGLQAGELFF
V gene: TRBV5-6; CDR3 length: 17; clone size: few; D gene: TRBD1; J gene: TRBJ2-5; CDR3 DNA: TGTGCCAGCAGCTATCCGGGACAGGGGGAAGGGAGTGAGACCCAGTACTTC; CDR3 protein: CASSYPGQGEGSETQYF
V gene: TRBV4-3; CDR3 length: 15; clone size: -; D gene: TRBD2; J gene: TRBJ2-7; CDR3 DNA: TGCGCCAGCAGCCAAGAGGTAGCGGGAGCCTACGAGCAGTACTTC; CDR3 protein: CASSQEVAGAYEQYF
V gene: TRBV29-1; CDR3 length: 14; clone size: many; D gene: -; J gene: TRBJ1-2; CDR3 DNA: TGCAGCGTTGAAGAATACGGCAGGGTGAATGGCTACACCTTC; CDR3 protein: CSVEEYGRVNGYTF
V gene: TRBV6-5; CDR3 length: 13; clone size: -; D gene: -; J gene: TRBJ2-7; CDR3 DNA: TGTGCCAGCAGTTACTCCTTTTATCACGAGCAGTACTTC; CDR3 protein: CASSYSFYHEQYF
V gene: TRBV24-1; CDR3 length: 18; clone size: many; D gene: -; J gene: TRBJ2-3; CDR3 DNA: TGTGCCACCAGTGATCCATTTCCAGAGGCGGAACGGACAGATACGCAGTATTTT; CDR3 protein: CATSDPFPEAERTDTQYF
V gene: TRBV29-1; CDR3 length: 13; clone size: -; D gene: -; J gene: TRBJ2-5; CDR3 DNA: TGCAGCGTTGAACGAGGGTTGAGAGAGACCCAGTACTTC; CDR3 protein: CSVERGLRETQYF
V gene: TRBV2; CDR3 length: 15; clone size: few; D gene: TRBD1; J gene: TRBJ2-2; CDR3 DNA: TGTGCCAGCAGGACAGGGGCCCTGAACACCGGGGAGCTGTTTTTT; CDR3 protein: CASRTGALNTGELFF
V gene: TRBV7-2; CDR3 length: 11; clone size: many; D gene: -; J gene: TRBJ2-1; CDR3 DNA: TGTGCCAGCAGCTTTTTCACTGAGCAGTTCTTC; CDR3 protein: CASSFFTEQFF
V gene: TRBV11-3; CDR3 length: 14; clone size: -; D gene: TRBD1; J gene: TRBJ2-1; CDR3 DNA: TGTGCCAGCAGCTCGGGACAGATAAACAATGAGCAGTTCTTC; CDR3 protein: CASSSGQINNEQFF
V gene: TRBV20-1; CDR3 length: 16; clone size: many; D gene: -; J gene: TRBJ1-2; CDR3 DNA: TGCAGTGCTAGGCGCGGGGGGACCGCTGTCAACTATGGCTACACCTTC; CDR3 protein: CSARRGGTAVNYGYTF
V gene: TRBV5-5; CDR3 length: 16; clone size: many; D gene: -; J gene: TRBJ2-7; CDR3 DNA: TGTGCCAGCAGCTTGTCAATAGCAGGGAACCTCTACGAGCAGTACTTC; CDR3 protein: CASSLSIAGNLYEQYF
V gene: TRBV4-2; CDR3 length: 12; clone size: many; D gene: -; J gene: TRBJ2-2; CDR3 DNA: TGTGCCAGCAGCCAAGATTTCCGGGAGCTGTTTTTT; CDR3 protein: CASSQDFRELFF
V gene: TRBV9; CDR3 length: 19; clone size: many; D gene: -; J gene: TRBJ2-3; CDR3 DNA: TGTGCCAGCAGCGTAGGACTTGGCGCCGGTCAACTAAGCACAGATACGCAGTATTTT; CDR3 protein: CASSVGLGAGQLSTDTQYF
V gene: TRBV5-1; CDR3 length: 14; clone size: many; D gene: -; J gene: TRBJ2-7; CDR3 DNA: TGCGCCAGCAGCGTCAGGGACACTGCCTACGAGCAGTACTTC; CDR3 protein: CASSVRDTAYEQYF
V gene: TRBV5-1; CDR3 length: 14; clone size: -; D gene: -; J gene: TRBJ1-2; CDR3 DNA: TGCGCCAGCAGCTTGATGCAGGGAGGTGATGGCTACACCTTC; CDR3 protein: CASSLMQGGDGYTF
V gene: TRBV20-1; CDR3 length: 15; clone size: many; D gene: -; J gene: TRBJ2-7; CDR3 DNA: TGCAGTGCTAGAGACAGTTCAGGGTTCGGATACGAGCAGTACTTC; CDR3 protein: CSARDSSGFGYEQYF
V gene: TRBV20-1; CDR3 length: 16; clone size: many; D gene: TRBD2; J gene: TRBJ2-3; CDR3 DNA: TGCAGTGCTAGAGATATTAGCGGGCGTGTCACAGATACGCAGTATTTT; CDR3 protein: CSARDISGRVTDTQYF
V gene: TRBV5-1; CDR3 length: 15; clone size: few; D gene: TRBD2; J gene: TRBJ2-2; CDR3 DNA: TGCGCCAGCAGCTTACCTAGCGGGAGGACCGGGGAGCTGTTTTTT; CDR3 protein: CASSLPSGRTGELFF
V gene: TRBV5-1; CDR3 length: 18; clone size: -; D gene: TRBD2; J gene: TRBJ2-1; CDR3 DNA: TGCGCCAGCAGCTTGTCGACTAGCGGGGTCCCCTCCTACAATGAGCAGTTCTTC; CDR3 protein: CASSLSTSGVPSYNEQFF
V gene: TRBV7-2; CDR3 length: 14; clone size: few; D gene: -; J gene: TRBJ2-5; CDR3 DNA: TGTGCCAGCAGCTTGGGCGGGGTCCAAGAGACCCAGTACTTC; CDR3 protein: CASSLGGVQETQYF
V gene: TRBV12-3/TRBV12-4; CDR3 length: 14; clone size: many; D gene: TRBD2; J gene: TRBJ2-7; CDR3 DNA: TGTGCCAGCAGACATAGCGGGGGGGCGGGGGAGCAGTACTTC; CDR3 protein: CASRHSGGAGEQYF
V gene: TRBV20-1; CDR3 length: 14; clone size: once; D gene: -; J gene: TRBJ2-3; CDR3 DNA: TGCAGTGCTAAGGGCGGACAGAGCACAGATACGCAGTATTTT; CDR3 protein: CSAKGGQSTDTQYF